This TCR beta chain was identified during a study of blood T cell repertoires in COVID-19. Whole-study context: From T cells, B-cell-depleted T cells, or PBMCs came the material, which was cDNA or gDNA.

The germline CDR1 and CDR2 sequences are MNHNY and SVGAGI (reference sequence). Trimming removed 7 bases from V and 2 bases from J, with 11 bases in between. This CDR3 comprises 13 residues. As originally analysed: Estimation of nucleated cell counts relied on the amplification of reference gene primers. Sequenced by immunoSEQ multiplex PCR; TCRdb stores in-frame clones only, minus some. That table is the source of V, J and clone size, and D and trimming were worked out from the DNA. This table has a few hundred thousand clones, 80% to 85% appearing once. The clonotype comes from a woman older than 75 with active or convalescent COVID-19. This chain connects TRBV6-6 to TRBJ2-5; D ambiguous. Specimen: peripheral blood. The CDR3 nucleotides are TGTGCCAGCAATCTAGTCAGACAAGAGACCCAGTACTTC. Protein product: CASNLVRQETQYF.